The 13 T cell receptor beta chains reported below all come from one sample, sequenced in a study of OX40 agonist ivuxolimab in advanced cancers. TCRdb's copy holds only in-frame clones and misses some; the assay was immunoSEQ multiplex PCR. The sample consists of around 99,000 clones, about 90% of them appearing once. This specimen was CD4+ or CD8+ T cells sorted from blood, taken in a trial of the OX40 agonist ivuxolimab. All receptors derive from an adult with an advanced solid tumor such as melanoma, head and neck, liver or kidney cancer.

The chain has TRBV19 and TRBJ1-1; possible D gene TRBD1, 6 bases. V shed 8 bases and J shed 1 base, with 11 bases lying between them. The germline V gene has CDR1 LNHDA and CDR2 SQIVND (reference sequence). The CDR3 runs 13 residues. CDR3 in DNA: TGTGCCAGTTTATACAGGGAGAACACTGAAGCTTTCTTT. Residues: CASLYRENTEAFF.

This clone has only one observation. This chain connects TRBV29-1 to TRBJ2-3; 9 bases line up with TRBD2. Germline V gene sequence: CDR1 SQVTM, CDR2 ANQGSEA. Trimming at V came to 6 bases and at J to 1 base, leaving 2 bases not matched to a gene. The CDR3 spans 13 residues. The CDR3 DNA reads TGCAGCGTGCCTAGCGGGGGCACAGATACGCAGTATTTT. Protein product: CSVPSGGTDTQYF.

CDR3 DNA: TGTGCCAGCACGGGACAGGGGGCTTTTGATGGCTACACCTTC. Encoded protein: CASTGQGAFDGYTF. The chain has TRBV6-1 and TRBJ1-2; TRBD1 matches 12 bases. Germline V CDR1 and CDR2: MNHNS, SASEGT. CDR3 size: 14 residues. Trimming removed 7 bases from V and 6 bases from J; junction bases left unmatched: 6.

The gene calls are TRBV11-2 and TRBJ1-5; 7 nucleotides match TRBD1. This CDR3 is built from 15 residues. V shed 5 bases, J shed 0 bases, and the junction held 4 bases outside the gene matches. CDR1 and CDR2 (germline): SGHAT, FQNNGV. The CDR3 region is CASSPGQYSNQPQHF. In nucleotides, the CDR3 is TGTGCCAGCAGCCCGGGACAGTATAGCAATCAGCCCCAGCATTTT.

This clone was seen a handful of times. The rearrangement joins TRBV27 to TRBJ1-2; D is ambiguous. CDR3 length equals 13 residues. The germline V gene encodes CDR1 MNHEY and CDR2 SMNVEV (reference sequence). With 4 bases removed from V and 2 bases from J, the gap between germline ends came to 8 bases. This CDR3 reads CASSSSGNYGYTF. CDR3 nucleotides: TGTGCCAGCAGTTCCTCGGGAAACTATGGCTACACCTTC.

The chain carries TRBV27 and TRBJ2-7, with D maybe TRBD2 (6 bases). The germline V gene encodes CDR1 MNHEY and CDR2 SMNVEV (reference sequence). CDR3 length: 12 amino acids. V lost 5 bases and J 6 bases, leaving 11 bases between the germline ends. The CDR3: CASSPWRGEQYF. As DNA, the CDR3 is TGTGCCAGCAGTCCCTGGAGGGGCGAGCAGTACTTC.

This chain connects TRBV9 to TRBJ1-3, with D maybe TRBD1 (5 bases). CDR1 SGDLS and CDR2 YYNGEE come from the germline V gene. The CDR3 totals 18 residues. Trimming took 4 bases from V and 0 from J, leaving 20 bases between them. The CDR3 coding sequence is TGTGCCAGCAGCATGTTCAATCCAGGGTTAAGCTCTGGAAACACCATATATTTT. Its protein is CASSMFNPGLSSGNTIYF.

V is TRBV12-5 and J is TRBJ2-2; D is possibly TRBD1 (6 bases). This CDR3 has 15 residues. V dropped 5 bases and J dropped 5 bases, with 15 bases sitting between them. Germline loops: CDR1 LGHNT, CDR2 FRNRAP. The CDR3 loop reads CASGDRPTSTGELFF. The CDR3 nucleotides are TGTGCTAGTGGTGACAGGCCAACTAGTACCGGGGAGCTGTTTTTT.

This clone has just one count. The V gene is TRBV30, the J gene TRBJ1-2; TRBD1 might be the D (5 bases). The CDR3 sequence is 16 residues long. Germline V lookup: CDR1 GTSNPN, CDR2 SVGIG (reference sequence). V was pared by 3 bases and J by 3 bases, with 20 bases between. The CDR3 is CAWSPGGSGGDYGYTF. The CDR3 DNA follows: TGTGCCTGGAGCCCCGGGGGGAGTGGAGGGGACTATGGCTACACCTTC.

The chain is built from TRBV5-4 and TRBJ2-1; 9 bases agree with TRBD1. The CDR3 has 13 amino acids. From germline, CDR1 is SGHNT and CDR2 YYREEE (reference sequence). Losses at the gene ends were 4 bases for V and 8 bases for J; bases not matched to a gene: 4. CDR3 loop: CASSPRTGDEQFF. The CDR3 nucleotides read TGTGCCAGCAGCCCAAGGACAGGGGATGAGCAGTTCTTC.

This chain links TRBV28 with TRBJ2-7, with 10 bases lining up with TRBD1. The CDR3 runs to 14 residues. Trimming took 5 bases from V and 6 from J; bases not matched to a gene: 7. Germline CDR1 reads MDHEN; CDR2 reads SYDVKM. The CDR3 reads CASSTGTGVSEQYF. CDR3 coding DNA: TGTGCCAGCAGTACGGGGACAGGGGTGTCCGAGCAGTACTTC.

The genes are TRBV28 and TRBJ1-2, with 8 bases aligning to TRBD1. From germline, CDR1 is MDHEN and CDR2 SYDVKM. The CDR3 is 13 amino acids. V shed 6 bases, J shed 6 bases, and the junction held 6 bases outside the gene matches. CDR3 DNA sequence: TGTGCCAGCAGACCGACAGGGGTAGATGGCTACACCTTC. Protein: CASRPTGVDGYTF.

The chain links TRBV5-1 to TRBJ2-2; possibly TRBD2 for D (6 bases). Between the trimmed V and J ends, which lost 2 bases and 3 bases, there was a span of 11 bases. The CDR3 spans 15 residues. Germline assignment: CDR1 SGHRS and CDR2 YFSETQ. DNA of the CDR3: TGCGCCAGCAGCTTCGGGGGTCGTTACACCGGGGAGCTGTTTTTT. This gives the protein CASSFGGRYTGELFF. The whole variable domain, filled in from reference TRBV5-1 and TRBJ2-2, reads KAGVTQTPRYLIKTRGQQVTLSCSPISGHRSVSWYQQTPGQGLQFLFEYFSETQRNKGNFPGRFSGRQFSNSRSEMNVSTLELGDSALYLCASSFGGRYTGELFFGEGSRLTVL.